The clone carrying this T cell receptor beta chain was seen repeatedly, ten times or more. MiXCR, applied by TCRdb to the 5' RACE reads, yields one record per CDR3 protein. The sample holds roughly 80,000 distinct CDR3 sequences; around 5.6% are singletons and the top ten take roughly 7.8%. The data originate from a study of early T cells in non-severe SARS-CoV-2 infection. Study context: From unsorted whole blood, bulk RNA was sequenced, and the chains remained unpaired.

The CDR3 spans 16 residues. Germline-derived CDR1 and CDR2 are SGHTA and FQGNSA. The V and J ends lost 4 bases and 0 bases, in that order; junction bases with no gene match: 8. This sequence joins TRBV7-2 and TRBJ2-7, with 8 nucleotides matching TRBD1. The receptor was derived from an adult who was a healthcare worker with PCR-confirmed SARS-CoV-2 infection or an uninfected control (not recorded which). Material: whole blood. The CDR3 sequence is CASSSPGQASSYEQYF. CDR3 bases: TGTGCCAGCAGCTCCCCGGGACAGGCCTCCTCCTACGAGCAGTACTTC.